This paragraph reports one TCR beta chain. Its antigen is not known. This sample is drawn from a study of cytomegalovirus exposure and HLA in healthy donors. Study at large: Caucasian-associated ancestry cluster membership applied to 75% to 85% of under 450 genotyped donors.

The ends lost 6 bases at V and 5 bases at J; junction bases unmatched: 2. Germline-derived CDR1 and CDR2 are MNHEY and SVGAGI. CDR3 length equals 13 residues. Primers for the PCR totalled 60 Vbeta and 13 Jbeta. Profiled with immunoSEQ multiplex PCR; TCRdb holds only in-frame clones, not every one. There are 150,000 to 200,000 clones in the sample; approximately 79% occur only once, and approximately 0.7% lies in the top ten. Regarding the study as a whole: With later analysis, a missense DCLRE1C variant became linked to TCR beta V- and J-gene trimming. CMV antigen specificity of a few CMV-associated chains was confirmed in vitro. Sequences of the TCR beta chain were said to predict the HLA-A and HLA-B alleles of most subjects accurately.

This chain uses TRBV6-5 with TRBJ1-4, with 8 bases matching TRBD1. Sequencing was performed on PBMCs. This sequence originates from a woman aged 40 to 50 in good health and CMV-seronegative. CDR3: CASRNRGNEKLFF. The CDR3 DNA sequence: TGTGCCAGCAGGAACAGGGGGAATGAAAAACTGTTTTTT.